One TCR beta chain is described in this entry. The target antigen is unknown. Patients had chemo-refractory metastatic non-small-cell lung cancer and received focal radiation plus CTLA-4 blockade that used ipilimumab. The data were produced by immunoSEQ multiplex PCR, yet TCRdb's version contains in-frame clones alone and is incomplete. The sample holds tens of thousands of clones; 86% are singletons and the top ten take 2% to 2.5%. This sample was taken from a study of radiotherapy plus CTLA-4 blockade in lung cancer. For the study at large: Objective responses were recorded in around 18% of patients, with disease control recorded in 25% to 35%.

Study-level findings and limits: After treatment with radiotherapy plus ipilimumab, TCR clones that came from the tumor expanded in blood.

The V and J ends lost 3 bases and 5 bases, in that order; junction bases with no gene match: 6. The CDR3 loop spans 14 amino acids. The V gene's germline CDR1 is GTSNPN and CDR2 SVGIG (reference sequence). Sequenced here: peripheral blood, sampled from a patient treated with radiotherapy plus ipilimumab. The rearrangement joins TRBV30 to TRBJ2-2; 7 bases map to TRBD1. This receptor was obtained from a human donor with non-small cell lung cancer who had a partial response to radiotherapy plus ipilimumab. The CDR3 sequence: CAWSAGTATGELFF. In DNA form, the CDR3 reads TGTGCCTGGAGCGCCGGGACAGCGACCGGGGAGCTGTTTTTT. Complete variable domain (other parts from reference TRBV30 and TRBJ2-2): SQTIHQWPATLVQPVGSPLSLECTVEGTSNPNLYWYRQAAGRGLQLLFYSVGIGQISSEVPQNLSASRPQDRQFILSSKKLLLSDSGFYLCAWSAGTATGELFFGEGSRLTVL.